The clone carrying this TCR beta chain has only one observation. Its antigen remains unknown. Researchers used genomic DNA as the template to profile TCR beta VDJ and CDR3. TCRdb reprocessed the reads via MiXCR and lists one record per CDR3 protein. The data contain about 180,000 distinct CDR3 sequences, less than 50% of them singletons. Between the trimmed V and J ends, which lost 7 bases and 4 bases, there was a span of 13 bases. The germline V gene encodes CDR1 SNHLY and CDR2 FYNNEI. The CDR3 totals 13 residues. This entry is derived from a study of CD8+CD57+ T cells in acquired aplastic anemia. Study as a whole: Sorting CD4+ and CD8+ cells gave DNA averaging about 2.9 ug.

Study-wide results and limits: Patients and controls shared 25 to 30 CD8+ CDR3 sequences, which appeared highly expressed in patients and within their immunodominant clones.

An expansion of CD8+CD57+ cells by flow cytometry had been shown in patients chosen for sequencing. As a group, the patients uniformly had severe acquired aplastic anemia. This chain joins TRBV2 and TRBJ2-5, with unresolved D. This sequence originates from a human donor with aplastic anemia. Sequencing input: sorted CD4+, CD8+, or CD8+CD57+ T cells (not recorded which) from PBMCs. The CDR3 loop is CASTDYSTETQYF. CDR3 nucleotide sequence: TGTGCCAGCACGGATTATAGCACAGAGACCCAGTACTTC.